A selection of T cell receptor beta chains follows, all from one sample in a study of response to subunit inactivated influenza vaccine. TCRdb itself ran the RT-PCR reads through MiXCR, one entry per CDR3 protein. Of 650,000 to 800,000 distinct CDR3 sequences detected, about 15% appear once; the ten largest clones hold 6.5% to 8.5%. This specimen consisted of PBMCs from blood, obtained roughly 2 weeks before vaccination. These receptors all stem from a man in his forties or fifties who received an inactivated influenza vaccine. CDR3s include the opening cysteine and the closing phenylalanine or tryptophan. A D gene is named only where the DNA matches it firmly. A row's size may be missing; if present it is once, few, many or a size class.

V,size,D,J,DNA,CDR3
TRBV23-1,many,.,TRBJ1-2,TGCGCCAGCAGTCAATCCTCAGGTTGCAGCTATGGCTACACCTTC,CASSQSSGCSYGYTF
TRBV5-1,many,.,TRBJ1-1,TGCGCCAGCAGCTTGAATCCGGGGAACACTGAAGCTTTCTTT,CASSLNPGNTEAFF
TRBV20-1,few,TRBD1,TRBJ2-3,TGCAGTGCTAACCGGGACAGGGGAGCGTCTCGCTCGACAGATACGCAGTATTTT,CSANRDRGASRSTDTQYF
TRBV15,few,TRBD2,TRBJ2-1,TGTGCCACCAGCAGAGATGGGACTAGCTACAATGAGCAGTTCTTC,CATSRDGTSYNEQFF
TRBV12-3/TRBV12-4,.,TRBD1,TRBJ1-4,TGTGCCAGCAGTCCGACAGGGGGCCTTAATGAAAAACTGTTTTTT,CASSPTGGLNEKLFF
TRBV12-3/TRBV12-4,.,.,TRBJ2-4,TGTGCCAGCAAGGCGGGCTCCACGGGGTATATTCAGTACTTC,CASKAGSTGYIQYF
TRBV28,.,.,TRBJ2-7,TGTGCCAGCAGTTTACTCGGGGCTCTCGAGCAGTACTTC,CASSLLGALEQYF
TRBV6-2/TRBV6-3,.,.,TRBJ1-5,TGTGCCAGCAGTTACTCCCGGGTGGGGAATCAGCCCCAGCATTTT,CASSYSRVGNQPQHF
TRBV4-1,many,.,TRBJ1-1,TGCGCCAGCAGCCAAGATCGCGGGTACACTGAAGCTTTCTTT,CASSQDRGYTEAFF
TRBV12-3/TRBV12-4,few,.,TRBJ1-5,TGTGCCAGCAGTTTAGAGTCCCTCAATCAGCCCCAGCATTTT,CASSLESLNQPQHF
TRBV4-3,few,.,TRBJ2-4,TGCGCCAGCAGCCAAGACTTGGTTAGGGGAAACATTCAGTACTTC,CASSQDLVRGNIQYF